Listed below are T cell receptor beta chains from one sample, sequenced in a study of shared clonotypes between healthy human individuals. TCRdb keeps only in-frame clones here, not all; method: immunoSEQ multiplex PCR. Here the sample spans millions of clones, approximately 94% being singletons. Sequencing used naive CD8+ T cells from PBMCs. These receptors were taken from a man between 18 and 35 years old in good health. Some clones in this sample may be carry-over from other donors' samples. Each CDR3 is given with its conserved first and last residue. D genes are given only for firm matches. A row's size may be missing; if present it is once, few, many or a size class.

d_call: TRBD1; clone_size: .; v_call: TRBV7-3; j_call: TRBJ2-4; cdr3_aa: CASSLMTGDIQYF; cdr3_nt: TGTGCCAGCAGCTTAATGACAGGGGACATTCAGTACTTC
d_call: .; clone_size: once; v_call: TRBV19; j_call: TRBJ1-5; cdr3_aa: CASSRRGEHSNQPQHF; cdr3_nt: TGTGCCAGTAGTCGTCGGGGGGAGCATAGCAATCAGCCCCAGCATTTT
d_call: .; clone_size: .; v_call: TRBV28; j_call: TRBJ2-7; cdr3_aa: CASSPWTGKSYEQYF; cdr3_nt: TGTGCCAGCAGTCCATGGACTGGGAAGTCCTACGAGCAGTACTTC
d_call: TRBD1; clone_size: .; v_call: TRBV14; j_call: TRBJ2-5; cdr3_aa: CASSLLTGVGETQYF; cdr3_nt: TGTGCCAGCAGCCTTTTGACAGGGGTAGGGGAGACCCAGTACTTC
d_call: TRBD2; clone_size: .; v_call: TRBV4-1; j_call: TRBJ2-3; cdr3_aa: CASSQVSGSGDTQYF; cdr3_nt: TGCGCCAGCAGCCAAGTTAGCGGGAGTGGTGATACGCAGTATTTT
d_call: .; clone_size: .; v_call: TRBV27; j_call: TRBJ1-5; cdr3_aa: CASSLWGNQPQHF; cdr3_nt: TGTGCCAGCAGCCTCTGGGGCAATCAGCCCCAGCATTTT
d_call: .; clone_size: .; v_call: TRBV6-6; j_call: TRBJ1-1; cdr3_aa: CASSVGRITEAFF; cdr3_nt: TGTGCCAGCAGCGTCGGACGTATCACTGAAGCTTTCTTT
d_call: .; clone_size: .; v_call: TRBV2; j_call: TRBJ1-5; cdr3_aa: CASSEAEPQHF; cdr3_nt: TGTGCCAGCAGTGAAGCGGAGCCCCAGCATTTT
d_call: TRBD2; clone_size: .; v_call: TRBV27; j_call: TRBJ2-7; cdr3_aa: CASSLSGGEWAYEQYF; cdr3_nt: TGTGCCAGCAGTTTATCTGGGGGGGAGTGGGCCTACGAGCAGTACTTC
d_call: .; clone_size: .; v_call: TRBV7-2; j_call: TRBJ1-1; cdr3_aa: CASSPREGATEAFF; cdr3_nt: TGTGCCAGCAGCCCAAGGGAGGGAGCCACTGAAGCTTTCTTT